The present entry profiles one TCR beta chain with its context. The CDR3 is 15 amino acids. CDR1 and CDR2 (germline): MNHEY, SMNVEV (reference sequence). Losses at the gene ends were 5 bases for V and 2 bases for J; bases not matched to a gene: 7. These data come from a study of blood T cell repertoires in COVID-19. The protocol was immunoSEQ multiplex PCR, while the TCRdb copy is restricted to in-frame clones and leaves out a portion. Of approximately 460,000 clones in the sample, 89% were seen once. The sequencing sample was made of peripheral blood. The chain joins TRBV27 to TRBJ2-5, with 8 bases lining up with TRBD1. The receptor was isolated from a man younger than 35 with COVID-19, enrolled during active disease. The CDR3: CASSPYGTGQETQYF. The CDR3 nucleotides are TGTGCCAGCAGTCCCTATGGGACAGGACAAGAGACCCAGTACTTC.